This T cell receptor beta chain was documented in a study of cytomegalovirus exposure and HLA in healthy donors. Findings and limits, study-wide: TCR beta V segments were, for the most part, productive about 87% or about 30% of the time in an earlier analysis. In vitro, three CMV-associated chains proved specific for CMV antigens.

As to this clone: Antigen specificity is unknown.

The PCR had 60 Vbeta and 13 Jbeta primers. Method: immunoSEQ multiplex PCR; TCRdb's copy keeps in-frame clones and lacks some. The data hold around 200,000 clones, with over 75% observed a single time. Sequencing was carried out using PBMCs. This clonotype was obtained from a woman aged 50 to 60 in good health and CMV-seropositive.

The chain's CDR3 is CASSTAGGNYGYTF. CDR3 coding DNA: TGTGCCAGCAGCACCGCCGGGGGAAACTATGGCTACACCTTC. V and J are TRBV7-2 and TRBJ1-2; D perhaps matches TRBD1 (5 bases). V lost 5 bases to trimming and J lost 2 bases, with 12 bases between them. The length of the CDR3 is 14 residues. Germline CDR1 and CDR2: SGHTA and FQGNSA.